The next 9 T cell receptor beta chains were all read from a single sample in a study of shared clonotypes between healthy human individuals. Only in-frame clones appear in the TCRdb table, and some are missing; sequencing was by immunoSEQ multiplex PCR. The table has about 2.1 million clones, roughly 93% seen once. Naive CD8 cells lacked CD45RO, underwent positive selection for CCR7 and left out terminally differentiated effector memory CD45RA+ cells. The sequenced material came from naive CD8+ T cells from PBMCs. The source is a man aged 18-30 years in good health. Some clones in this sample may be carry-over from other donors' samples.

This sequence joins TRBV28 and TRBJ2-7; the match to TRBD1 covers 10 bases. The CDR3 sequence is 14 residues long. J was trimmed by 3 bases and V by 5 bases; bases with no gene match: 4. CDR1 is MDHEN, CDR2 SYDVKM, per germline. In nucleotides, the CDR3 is TGTGCCAGCAGTGAACGGACAGGGGGCTACGAGCAGTACTTC. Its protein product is CASSERTGGYEQYF. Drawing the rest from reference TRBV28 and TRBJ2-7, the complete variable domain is DVKVTQSSRYLVKRTGEKVFLECVQDMDHENMFWYRQDPGLGLRLIYFSYDVKMKEKGDIPEGYSVSREKKERFSLILESASTNQTSMYLCASSERTGGYEQYFGPGTRLTVT.

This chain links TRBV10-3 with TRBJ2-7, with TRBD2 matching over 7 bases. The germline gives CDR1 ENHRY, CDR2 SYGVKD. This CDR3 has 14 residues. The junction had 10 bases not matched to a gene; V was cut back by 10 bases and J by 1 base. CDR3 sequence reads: CATRGTLGSYEQYF. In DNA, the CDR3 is TGTGCCACGCGGGGGACTCTCGGATCCTACGAGCAGTACTTC.

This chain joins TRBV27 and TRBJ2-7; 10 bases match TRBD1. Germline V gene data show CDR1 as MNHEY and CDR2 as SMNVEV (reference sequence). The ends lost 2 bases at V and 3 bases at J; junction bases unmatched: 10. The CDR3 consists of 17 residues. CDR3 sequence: CASSLAQNGDRGYEQYF. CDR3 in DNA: TGTGCCAGCAGTTTAGCCCAAAACGGGGACAGGGGCTACGAGCAGTACTTC.

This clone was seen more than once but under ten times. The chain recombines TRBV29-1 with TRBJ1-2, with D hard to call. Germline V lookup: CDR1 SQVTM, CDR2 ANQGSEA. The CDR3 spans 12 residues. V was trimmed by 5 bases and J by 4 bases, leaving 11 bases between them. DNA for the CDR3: TGCAGCGTTTGGCGAACTCTCTATGGCTACACCTTC. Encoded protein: CSVWRTLYGYTF.

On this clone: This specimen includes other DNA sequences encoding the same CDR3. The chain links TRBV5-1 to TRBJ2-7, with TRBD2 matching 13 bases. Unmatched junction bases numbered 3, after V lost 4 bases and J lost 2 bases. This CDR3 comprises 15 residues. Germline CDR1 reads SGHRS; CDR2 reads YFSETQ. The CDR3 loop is CASSHGLAGAYEQYF. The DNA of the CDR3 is TGCGCCAGCAGCCACGGACTAGCGGGAGCCTACGAGCAGTACTTC.

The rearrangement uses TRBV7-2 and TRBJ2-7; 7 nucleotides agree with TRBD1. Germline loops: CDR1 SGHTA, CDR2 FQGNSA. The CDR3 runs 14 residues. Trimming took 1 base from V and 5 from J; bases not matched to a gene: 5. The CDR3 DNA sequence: TGTGCCAGCAGCTTAGTAGGGGGCAGGGACGAGCAGTACTTC. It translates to CASSLVGGRDEQYF.

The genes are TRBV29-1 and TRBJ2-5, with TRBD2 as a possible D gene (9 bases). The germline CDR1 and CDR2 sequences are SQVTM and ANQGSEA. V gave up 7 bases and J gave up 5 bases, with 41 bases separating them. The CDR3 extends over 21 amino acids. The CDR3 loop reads CSGGVIQGELTSGHPSETQYF. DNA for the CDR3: TGCAGCGGCGGGGTAATACAGGGGGAACTGACTAGCGGCCACCCGAGCGAGACCCAGTACTTC.

This CDR3 reads CASSLAAAASTDTQYF. The CDR3 DNA sequence: TGCGCCAGCAGCTTGGCCGCTGCCGCTAGCACAGATACGCAGTATTTT. J is TRBJ2-3 and V is TRBV5-1; the D is unclear. V gave up 0 bases and J gave up 0 bases, with 11 bases separating them. CDR1 is SGHRS and CDR2 is YFSETQ in the germline V gene. The CDR3 has 16 residues.

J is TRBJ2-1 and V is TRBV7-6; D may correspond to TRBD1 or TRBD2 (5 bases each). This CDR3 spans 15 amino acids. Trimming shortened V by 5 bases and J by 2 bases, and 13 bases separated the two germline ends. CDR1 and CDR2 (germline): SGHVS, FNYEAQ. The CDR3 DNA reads TGTGCCAGCAGCGACCGGGACCAACCCTACAATGAGCAGTTCTTC. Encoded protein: CASSDRDQPYNEQFF.